This T cell receptor beta chain was documented in a study of T cell responses to AZD1222 COVID-19 vaccine. Study-wide findings and caveats: Researchers report vaccine-associated CD4 TCRs spanning spike, with dominance at 160-218 and 743-854.

This table comes from immunoSEQ multiplex PCR, and its TCRdb copy is limited to in-frame clones, with some not included. The sample records 240,000 or so clones, approximately 93% being singletons. V was shortened by 3 bases and J by 3 bases, with 8 bases between the two germline ends. The CDR3 extends over 13 amino acids. About this clone: What it recognizes is unknown.

This TCR derives from an adult in good health. The material sequenced was peripheral blood, taken on day 0 of AZD1222 vaccination. The gene calls are TRBV12-3 or TRBV12-4 and TRBJ1-2; D ambiguous. CDR3 residues: CASSLVMDYGYTF. The CDR3 bases are TGTGCCAGCAGTTTGGTCATGGACTATGGCTACACCTTC.